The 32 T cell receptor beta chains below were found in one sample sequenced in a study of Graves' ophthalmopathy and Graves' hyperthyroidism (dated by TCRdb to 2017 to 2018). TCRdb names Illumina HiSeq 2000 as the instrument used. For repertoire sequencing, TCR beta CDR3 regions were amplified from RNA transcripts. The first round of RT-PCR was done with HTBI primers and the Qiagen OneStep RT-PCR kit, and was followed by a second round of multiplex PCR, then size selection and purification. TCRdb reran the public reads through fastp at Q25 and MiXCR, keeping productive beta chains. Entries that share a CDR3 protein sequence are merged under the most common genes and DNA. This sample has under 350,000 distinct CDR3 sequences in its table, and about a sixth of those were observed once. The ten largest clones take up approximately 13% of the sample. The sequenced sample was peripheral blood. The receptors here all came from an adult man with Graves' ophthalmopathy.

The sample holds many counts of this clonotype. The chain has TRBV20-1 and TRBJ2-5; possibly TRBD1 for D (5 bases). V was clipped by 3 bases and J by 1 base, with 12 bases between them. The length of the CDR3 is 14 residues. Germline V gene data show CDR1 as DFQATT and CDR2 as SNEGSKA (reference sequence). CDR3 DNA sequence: TGCAGTGCTAGCCGCCGACAGACCCAAGAGACCCAGTACTTC. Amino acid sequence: CSASRRQTQETQYF.

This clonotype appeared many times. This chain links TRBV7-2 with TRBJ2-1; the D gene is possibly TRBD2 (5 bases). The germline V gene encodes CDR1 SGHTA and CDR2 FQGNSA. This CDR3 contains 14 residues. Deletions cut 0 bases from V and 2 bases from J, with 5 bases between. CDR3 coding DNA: TGTGCCAGCAGCTTAGCCGGGACCTACAATGAGCAGTTCTTC. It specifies CASSLAGTYNEQFF.

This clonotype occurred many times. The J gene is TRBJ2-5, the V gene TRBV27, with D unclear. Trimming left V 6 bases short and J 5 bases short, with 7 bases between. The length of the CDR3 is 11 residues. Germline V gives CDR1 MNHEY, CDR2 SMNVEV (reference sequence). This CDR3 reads CASRGSETQYF. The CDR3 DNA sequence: TGTGCCAGCAGAGGCTCTGAGACCCAGTACTTC.

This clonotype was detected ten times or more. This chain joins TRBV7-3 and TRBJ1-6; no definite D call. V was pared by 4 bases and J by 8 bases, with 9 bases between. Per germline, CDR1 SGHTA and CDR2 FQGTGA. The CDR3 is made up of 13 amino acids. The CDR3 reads CASSSTRDSPLHF. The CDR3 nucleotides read TGTGCCAGCAGCTCGACAAGAGATTCACCCCTCCACTTT.

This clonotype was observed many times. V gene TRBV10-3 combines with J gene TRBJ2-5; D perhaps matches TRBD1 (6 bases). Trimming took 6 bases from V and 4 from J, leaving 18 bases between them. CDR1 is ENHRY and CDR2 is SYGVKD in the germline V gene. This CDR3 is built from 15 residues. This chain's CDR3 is CAISPSSRGRETQYF. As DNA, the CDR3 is TGTGCCATCAGCCCTTCGAGTAGGGGGAGAGAGACCCAGTACTTC.

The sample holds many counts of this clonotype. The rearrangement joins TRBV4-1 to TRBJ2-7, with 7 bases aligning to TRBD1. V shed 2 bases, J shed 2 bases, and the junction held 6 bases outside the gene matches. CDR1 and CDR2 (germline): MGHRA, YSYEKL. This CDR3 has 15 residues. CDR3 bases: TGCGCCAGCAGCCAACTCGGGGACAGAACCTACGAGCAGTACTTC. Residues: CASSQLGDRTYEQYF.

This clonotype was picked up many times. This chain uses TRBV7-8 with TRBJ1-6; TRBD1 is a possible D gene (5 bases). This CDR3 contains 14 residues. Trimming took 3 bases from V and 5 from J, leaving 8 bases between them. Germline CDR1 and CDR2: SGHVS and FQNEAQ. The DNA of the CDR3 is TGTGCCAGCAGCTTGACGGACAATAATTCACCCCTCCACTTT. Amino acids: CASSLTDNNSPLHF.

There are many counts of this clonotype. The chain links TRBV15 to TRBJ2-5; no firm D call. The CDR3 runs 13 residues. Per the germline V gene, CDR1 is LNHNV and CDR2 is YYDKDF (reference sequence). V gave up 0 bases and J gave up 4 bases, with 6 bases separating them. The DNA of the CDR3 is TGTGCCACCAGCAGAGATCCTACAGAGACCCAGTACTTC. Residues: CATSRDPTETQYF. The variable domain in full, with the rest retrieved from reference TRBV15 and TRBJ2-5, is DAMVIQNPRYQVTQFGKPVTLSCSQTLNHNVMYWYQQKSSQAPKLLFHYYDKDFNNEADTPDNFQSRRPNTSFCFLDIRSPGLGDTAMYLCATSRDPTETQYFGPGTRLLVL.

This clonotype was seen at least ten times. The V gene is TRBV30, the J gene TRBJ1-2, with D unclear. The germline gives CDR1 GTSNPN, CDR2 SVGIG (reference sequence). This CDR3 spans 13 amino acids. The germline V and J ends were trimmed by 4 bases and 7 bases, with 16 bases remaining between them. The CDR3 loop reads CAWTSGIRRGYTF. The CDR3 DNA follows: TGTGCCTGGACTAGCGGGATCCGCCGTGGCTACACCTTC. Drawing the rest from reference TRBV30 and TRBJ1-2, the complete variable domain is SQTIHQWPATLVQPVGSPLSLECTVEGTSNPNLYWYRQAAGRGLQLLFYSVGIGQISSEVPQNLSASRPQDRQFILSSKKLLLSDSGFYLCAWTSGIRRGYTFGSGTRLTVV.

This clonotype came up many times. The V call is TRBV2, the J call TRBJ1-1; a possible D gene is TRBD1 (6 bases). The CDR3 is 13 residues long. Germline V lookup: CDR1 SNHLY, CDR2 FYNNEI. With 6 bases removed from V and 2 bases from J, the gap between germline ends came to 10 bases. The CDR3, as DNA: TGTGCCAGCAGGGACAGTCACAACACTGAAGCTTTCTTT. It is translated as CASRDSHNTEAFF.

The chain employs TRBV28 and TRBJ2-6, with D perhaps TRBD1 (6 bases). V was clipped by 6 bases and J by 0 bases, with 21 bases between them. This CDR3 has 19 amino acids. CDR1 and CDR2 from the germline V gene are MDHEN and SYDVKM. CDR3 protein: CASSTRWKGVLSGANVLTF. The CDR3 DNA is TGTGCCAGCAGCACCAGGTGGAAGGGGGTACTCTCTGGGGCCAACGTCCTGACTTTC.

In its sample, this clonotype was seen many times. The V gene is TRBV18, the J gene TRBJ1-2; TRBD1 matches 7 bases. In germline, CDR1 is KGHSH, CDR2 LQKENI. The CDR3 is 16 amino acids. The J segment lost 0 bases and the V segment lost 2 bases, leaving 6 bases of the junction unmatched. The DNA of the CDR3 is TGTGCCAGCTCACCATCGGGGACAGCCTCTAACTATGGCTACACCTTC. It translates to CASSPSGTASNYGYTF.

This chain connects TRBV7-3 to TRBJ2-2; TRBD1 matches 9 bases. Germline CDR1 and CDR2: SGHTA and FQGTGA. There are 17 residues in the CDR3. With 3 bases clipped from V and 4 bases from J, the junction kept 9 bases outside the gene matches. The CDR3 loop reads CASSFFPGQGSTGELFF. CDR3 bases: TGTGCCAGCAGCTTCTTTCCAGGACAGGGGTCCACCGGGGAGCTGTTTTTT.

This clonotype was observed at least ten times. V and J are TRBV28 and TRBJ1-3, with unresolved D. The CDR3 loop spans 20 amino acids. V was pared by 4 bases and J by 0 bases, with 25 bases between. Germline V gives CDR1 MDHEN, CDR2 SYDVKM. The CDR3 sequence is CASSSTILDAFRYSGNTIYF. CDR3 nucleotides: TGTGCCAGCAGTTCGACTATACTGGACGCCTTCCGATACTCTGGAAACACCATATATTTT.

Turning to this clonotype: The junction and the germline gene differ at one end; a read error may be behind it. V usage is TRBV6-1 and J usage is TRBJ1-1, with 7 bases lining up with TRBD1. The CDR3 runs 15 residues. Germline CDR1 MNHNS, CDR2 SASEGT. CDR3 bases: TGTGCCAGCAAAAGAGACAGGGTGGAGAACACTGTAGCTTTCTTT. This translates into CASKRDRVENTVAFF.

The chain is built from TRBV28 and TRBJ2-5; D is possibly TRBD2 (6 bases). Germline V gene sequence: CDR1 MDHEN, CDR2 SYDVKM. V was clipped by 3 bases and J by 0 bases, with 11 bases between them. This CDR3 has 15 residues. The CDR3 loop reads CASSFNRGYQETQYF. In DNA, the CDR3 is TGTGCCAGCAGTTTCAATCGGGGGTACCAAGAGACCCAGTACTTC.

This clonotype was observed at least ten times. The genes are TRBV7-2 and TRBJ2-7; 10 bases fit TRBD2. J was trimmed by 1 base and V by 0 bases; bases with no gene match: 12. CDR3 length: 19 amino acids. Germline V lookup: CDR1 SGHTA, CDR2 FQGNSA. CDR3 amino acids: CASSLAASGGYTASYEQYF. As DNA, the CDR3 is TGTGCCAGCAGCTTAGCGGCTAGCGGGGGCTACACGGCATCCTACGAGCAGTACTTC. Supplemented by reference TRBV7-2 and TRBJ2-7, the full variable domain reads GAGVSQSPSNKVTEKGKDVELRCDPISGHTALYWYRQSLGQGLEFLIYFQGNSAPDKSGLPSDRFSAERTGGSVSTLTIQRTQQEDSAVYLCASSLAASGGYTASYEQYFGPGTRLTVT.

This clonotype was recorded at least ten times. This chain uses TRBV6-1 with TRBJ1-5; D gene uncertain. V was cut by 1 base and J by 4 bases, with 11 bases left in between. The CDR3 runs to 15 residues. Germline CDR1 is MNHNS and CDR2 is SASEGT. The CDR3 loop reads CASSEGHKINQPQHF. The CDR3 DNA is TGTGCCAGCAGTGAAGGGCACAAGATAAATCAGCCCCAGCATTTT.

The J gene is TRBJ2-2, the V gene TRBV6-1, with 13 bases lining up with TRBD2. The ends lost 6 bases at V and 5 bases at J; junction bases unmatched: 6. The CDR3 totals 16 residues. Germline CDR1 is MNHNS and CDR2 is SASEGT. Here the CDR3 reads CASSRTSGSFTGELFF. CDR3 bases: TGTGCCAGCAGCCGGACTAGCGGGAGTTTTACCGGGGAGCTGTTTTTT.

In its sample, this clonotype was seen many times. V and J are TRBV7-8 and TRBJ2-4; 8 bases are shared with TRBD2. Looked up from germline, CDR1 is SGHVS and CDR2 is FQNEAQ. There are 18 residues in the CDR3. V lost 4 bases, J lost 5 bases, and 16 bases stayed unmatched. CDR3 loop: CASSSGIIGGAGQNIQYF. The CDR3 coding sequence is TGTGCCAGCAGCTCAGGGATTATCGGGGGGGCCGGTCAAAACATTCAGTACTTC.

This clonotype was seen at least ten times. The CDR3 sequence is CASSFGPYGYTF. CDR3 DNA sequence: TGTGCCAGCAGCTTCGGACCCTATGGCTACACCTTC. The rearrangement joins TRBV7-9 to TRBJ1-2; D not resolved. Germline loops: CDR1 SEHNR, CDR2 FQNEAQ (reference sequence). The V end was cut by 3 bases, the J end by 4 bases, with 6 bases between. This CDR3 comprises 12 residues.

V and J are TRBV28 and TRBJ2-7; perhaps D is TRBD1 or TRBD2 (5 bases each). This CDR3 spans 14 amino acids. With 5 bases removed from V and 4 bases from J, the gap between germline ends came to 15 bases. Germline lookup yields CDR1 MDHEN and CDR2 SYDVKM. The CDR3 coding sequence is TGTGCCAGCAGTCCAGTCGGGACGGATTACGAGCAGTACTTC. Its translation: CASSPVGTDYEQYF. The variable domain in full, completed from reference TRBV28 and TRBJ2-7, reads DVKVTQSSRYLVKRTGEKVFLECVQDMDHENMFWYRQDPGLGLRLIYFSYDVKMKEKGDIPEGYSVSREKKERFSLILESASTNQTSMYLCASSPVGTDYEQYFGPGTRLTVT.

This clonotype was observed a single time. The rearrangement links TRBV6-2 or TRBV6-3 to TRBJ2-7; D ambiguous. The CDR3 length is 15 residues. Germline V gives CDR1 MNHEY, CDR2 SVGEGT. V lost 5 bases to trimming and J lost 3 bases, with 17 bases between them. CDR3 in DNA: TGTGCCAGCAGTCCGGAAGAAGGGATTCGCTACGAGCAGTACTTC. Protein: CASSPEEGIRYEQYF.

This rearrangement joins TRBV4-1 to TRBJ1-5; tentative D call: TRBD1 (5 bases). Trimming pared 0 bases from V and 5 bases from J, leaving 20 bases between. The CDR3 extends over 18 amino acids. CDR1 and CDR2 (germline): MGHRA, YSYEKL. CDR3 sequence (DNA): TGCGCCAGCAGCCAAGATATAAGGGGCCCCTGGTGGGATCAGCCCCAGCATTTT. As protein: CASSQDIRGPWWDQPQHF.

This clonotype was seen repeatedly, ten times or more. The CDR3 DNA follows: TGTGCCTGGGAAGGAACCCGAAGGACAGGGAACTATGGCTACACCTTC. Residues: CAWEGTRRTGNYGYTF. The V and J genes are TRBV30 and TRBJ1-2; 8 positions match TRBD1. The germline gives CDR1 GTSNPN, CDR2 SVGIG (reference sequence). This CDR3 spans 16 amino acids. V shed 5 bases and J 2 bases; nucleotides not matched to a gene: 13.

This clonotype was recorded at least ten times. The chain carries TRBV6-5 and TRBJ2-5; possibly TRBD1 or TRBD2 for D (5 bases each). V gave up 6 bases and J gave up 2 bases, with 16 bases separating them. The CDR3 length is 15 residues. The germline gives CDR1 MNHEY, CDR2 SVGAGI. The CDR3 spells CASSGGHAGQETQYF. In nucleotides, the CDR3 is TGTGCCAGCAGCGGAGGACACGCAGGACAAGAGACCCAGTACTTC.

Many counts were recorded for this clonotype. The CDR3 is CASSLGRGGLLRDEQYF. CDR3 nucleotides: TGCGCCAGCAGCTTGGGGAGAGGGGGGCTGCTACGGGACGAGCAGTACTTC. The chain links TRBV5-1 to TRBJ2-7; D tentatively fits TRBD1 or TRBD2 (6 bases each). Germline CDR1 and CDR2: SGHRS and YFSETQ. The CDR3 loop spans 17 amino acids. Trimming left V 0 bases short and J 5 bases short, with 21 bases between.

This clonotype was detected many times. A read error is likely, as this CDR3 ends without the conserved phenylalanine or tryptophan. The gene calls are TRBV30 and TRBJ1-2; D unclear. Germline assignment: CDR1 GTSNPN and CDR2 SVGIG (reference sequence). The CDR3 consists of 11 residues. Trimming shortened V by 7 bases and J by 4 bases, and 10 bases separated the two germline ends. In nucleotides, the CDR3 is TGTGCCTCCTCCGGCGGCTATGGCTACACCCTC. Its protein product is CASSGGYGYTL.

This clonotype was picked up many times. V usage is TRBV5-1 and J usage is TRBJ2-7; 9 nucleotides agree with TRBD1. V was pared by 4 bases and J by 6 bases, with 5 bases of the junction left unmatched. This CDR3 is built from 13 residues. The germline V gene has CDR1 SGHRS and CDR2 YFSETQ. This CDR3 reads CASSAGQGGEQYF. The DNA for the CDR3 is TGCGCCAGCAGCGCGGGACAGGGAGGCGAGCAGTACTTC.

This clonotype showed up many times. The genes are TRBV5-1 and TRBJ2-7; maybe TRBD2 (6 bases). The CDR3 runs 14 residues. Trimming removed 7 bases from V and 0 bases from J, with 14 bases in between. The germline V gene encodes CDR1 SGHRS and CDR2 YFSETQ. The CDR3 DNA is TGCGCCAGCGCTCCCTGGGAGGACTCCTACGAGCAGTACTTC. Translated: CASAPWEDSYEQYF.

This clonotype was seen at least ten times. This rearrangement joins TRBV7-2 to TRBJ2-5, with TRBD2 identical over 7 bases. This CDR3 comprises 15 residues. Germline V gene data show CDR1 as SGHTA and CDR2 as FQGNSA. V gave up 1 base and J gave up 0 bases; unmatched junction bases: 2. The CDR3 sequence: CASSLGGGYQETQYF. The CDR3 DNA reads TGTGCCAGCAGCTTAGGCGGGGGTTACCAAGAGACCCAGTACTTC.

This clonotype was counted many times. CDR3 in amino acids: CASSEGQNYEQYF. The CDR3 DNA sequence: TGTGCCAGCAGTGAGGGACAGAACTACGAGCAGTACTTC. The chain carries TRBV6-1 and TRBJ2-7, with 7 positions matching TRBD1. With V trimmed by 3 bases and J by 3 bases, 2 bases remained unmatched. This CDR3 is built from 13 residues. CDR1 and CDR2 (germline): MNHNS, SASEGT.